This T cell receptor beta chain was documented in a study of T cell changes during pregnancy in multiple sclerosis. Method: immunoSEQ multiplex PCR; TCRdb's copy keeps in-frame clones and lacks some. Of roughly 80,000 clones listed, around 93% are singletons. There are 12 residues in the CDR3. V dropped 1 base and J dropped 3 bases, with 5 bases sitting between them. Germline CDR1 is SGHNT and CDR2 is YYREEE (reference sequence). This specimen consisted of peripheral blood, obtained in the second trimester of pregnancy. The origin of this receptor is a female donor with multiple sclerosis, enrolled in a pregnancy study. This sequence joins TRBV5-4 and TRBJ2-7; the D is unclear. The CDR3, as DNA: TGTGCCAGCAGCTTGCCAGGCTACGAGCAGTACTTC. Protein sequence: CASSLPGYEQYF. Complete variable domain (other parts from reference TRBV5-4 and TRBJ2-7): ETGVTQSPTHLIKTRGQQVTLRCSSQSGHNTVSWYQQALGQGPQFIFQYYREEENGRGNFPPRFSGLQFPNYSSELNVNALELDDSALYLCASSLPGYEQYFGPGTRLTVT.